This T cell receptor beta chain was sequenced for a study of monozygotic twins with inflammatory bowel disease. Notes on the study in general: Among the T cells, different subtypes could not be distinguished.

Blood was drawn at over 2 ml per donor. UMIs that included a 6-nucleotide sample barcode were added by template switching, which took place during cDNA synthesis. Using the 5' RACE reads, TCRdb records one entry per CDR3 protein without DNA. Found here are about 300,000 distinct CDR3 sequences; the top ten clones hold roughly 5.3%. Germline lookup yields CDR1 KGHSH and CDR2 LQKENI. The CDR3 is made up of 14 amino acids. On this clonotype itself: Its antigen remains unknown.

V is TRBV18 and J is TRBJ1-2; the D call of TRBD1 rests on TCRdb alone, since no DNA is present to check it. Input material: blood. The clonotype was recovered from a human donor with ulcerative colitis or Crohn's disease, or a healthy co-twin of an affected twin (not recorded which). The CDR3 spells CASSPDWGNYGYTF.